These T cell receptor beta chains were read from a single sample in a study of T-cell reconstitution after alpha-beta-depleted transplantation in children. One entry per CDR3 protein, called by TCRdb with MiXCR from the PCR reads. Of about 610,000 distinct CDR3 sequences listed, 8% to 11% are singletons. Sample: PBMCs from the stem cell graft donor, taken from the stem cell graft. These receptors were collected from a human donor who donated a stem cell graft to a child with acute myeloid leukemia. Each CDR3 is given with its conserved first and last residue. The order of the fields is V gene, D gene, CDR3 protein. A D gene is named only where the DNA matches it firmly.

TRBV7-2,NA,CASFSDRRSEKLFF
TRBV29-1,NA,CSVTSTTGLAGELFF
TRBV29-1,NA,CSVEGPGGTDTQYF
TRBV5-5,TRBD2,CASSSVTLAWNTGELFF
TRBV2,NA,CASSEVAGNTEAFF
TRBV12-3/TRBV12-4,TRBD1,CASSGQASSPLHF
TRBV4-3,NA,CASSQDRVSNYGYTF
TRBV6-2/TRBV6-3,NA,CASSYTGNYGYTF
TRBV29-1,NA,CSVETLTQYF
TRBV5-1,NA,CASSLAGALTGELFF
TRBV12-3/TRBV12-4,TRBD2,CASSFKTSKSGPPEAHQETQYF
TRBV9,NA,CASSVGGGASKNIQYF
TRBV30,NA,CACLFSAANTGELFF
TRBV12-3/TRBV12-4,TRBD1,CASSPDRENTGELFF
TRBV5-1,TRBD1,CASSLDEGQAIPNEQFF
TRBV7-3,TRBD2,CASSIGLAGTDTQYF
TRBV27,TRBD1,CASVRQGTYEQYF
TRBV19,TRBD2,CATLPKRERNEQYF
TRBV20-1,NA,CSARHLALHTDTQYF
TRBV19,NA,CASSIAGETQYF
TRBV28,TRBD1,CASSLHRGQTNEKLFF
TRBV7-2,NA,CASSLFFNTQYF
TRBV5-1,NA,CASSGGTLGERETQYF
TRBV5-1,NA,CASSLEAGRGYTF
TRBV4-1,NA,CASSQDPPGDHITLNTGELFF
TRBV20-1,NA,CSAPRLRSSYEQYF
TRBV7-2,NA,CASSLGPGLNTEAFF
TRBV6-2/TRBV6-3,TRBD2,CASSYRGLAGTYEQYF
TRBV5-1,TRBD2,CASSATGTSGNEQFF
TRBV7-2,NA,CASSSPTPLTYNEQFF
TRBV20-1,NA,CSARSTGTTEAFF
TRBV12-3/TRBV12-4,NA,CASFKAPSSYEQYF
TRBV20-1,NA,CSASQQGRDTGELFF
TRBV6-6,NA,CASRETANYGYTF
TRBV7-9,NA,CASSLGQPGVRSYEQYF
TRBV20-1,TRBD1,CSAAHVQGANQPQHF
TRBV30,NA,CAWSVGGKPLEAFF
TRBV6-2/TRBV6-3,NA,CATLTGASSTDTQYF
TRBV7-6,NA,CAVRRSSTDTQYF
TRBV29-1,NA,CSVSMGVSNQPQHF
TRBV12-3/TRBV12-4,TRBD1,CASSPQTGTTGELFF
TRBV20-1,NA,CSARGPSPGVSSTDTQYF